This record looks at one TCR beta chain sequence and its context. Its antigen is not known. Each of the TCR libraries took about 3,500 ng of total RNA. UMIs incorporating a 6-nucleotide sample barcode were appended by means of template switching. The study subjected TCRalpha and TCRbeta cDNA to two nested PCRs of approximately 17 and 9 cycles. Reanalyzing the 5' RACE reads, TCRdb keeps one entry per CDR3 protein, without DNA. Listed are a few hundred thousand distinct CDR3 sequences; just over 2.5% falls within the top ten. The data originate from a study of monozygotic twins with inflammatory bowel disease. Overall study findings and caveats: Versus healthy twins, IBD patients showed fewer clonotypes shared with others, especially with disease activity.

CDR3 length: 15 amino acids. The germline gives CDR1 SNHLY, CDR2 FYNNEI. Sequenced input: blood. This sequence joins TRBV2 and TRBJ1-1; TCRdb calls TRBD1, which cannot be checked without DNA. This TCR derives from a human donor with ulcerative colitis or Crohn's disease, or a healthy co-twin of an affected twin (not recorded which). The CDR3 sequence: CASSVTGYGNTEAFF.